This is a list of T cell receptor beta chains from one sample in a study of blood T cell repertoires in COVID-19. The data were produced by immunoSEQ multiplex PCR, yet TCRdb's version contains in-frame clones alone and is incomplete. This table holds nearly 60,000 clones, 85% to 90% found once. The source material was peripheral blood. All receptors come from a middle-aged man with active COVID-19. Each CDR3 is given with its conserved first and last residue. D genes are given only for firm matches. Clone size is shown for a subset of rows, as once, few, many or a class of expanded clone.

J	D	size	V	CDR3	DNA
TRBJ2-1	.	.	TRBV21-1	CASSKVSSRLFQAENEQFF	TGTGCCAGCAGCAAAGTTAGTTCCCGACTATTCCAGGCTGAAAATGAGCAGTTCTTC
TRBJ1-6	.	.	TRBV9	CASSVAGKPLHF	TGTGCCAGCAGCGTAGCGGGGAAACCCCTCCACTTT
TRBJ2-1	TRBD2	.	TRBV4-1	CASSPLLSSGSRNEQFF	TGCGCCAGCAGCCCGCTCTTATCTAGCGGGAGTCGCAATGAGCAGTTCTTC
TRBJ1-1	.	.	TRBV5-1	CASSGRGLNTEAFF	TGCGCCAGCAGCGGTAGGGGGTTGAACACTGAAGCTTTCTTT
TRBJ2-3	.	.	TRBV7-3	CASSSGGFLGDTQYF	TGTGCCAGCAGCAGTGGGGGGTTCTTGGGAGATACGCAGTATTTT
TRBJ2-1	TRBD1	.	TRBV19	CASSIDFFGTGALENEQFF	TGTGCCAGTAGTATAGATTTTTTCGGGACAGGGGCCCTGGAGAATGAGCAGTTCTTC
TRBJ2-7	TRBD2	.	TRBV5-1	CASSRTTSGGYEQYF	TGCGCCAGCAGCCGTACAACTAGCGGGGGGTACGAGCAGTACTTC
TRBJ1-4	.	.	TRBV3-1/TRBV3-2	CASSQGGSGGKLFF	TGTGCCAGCAGCCAAGGGGGTTCCGGAGGAAAACTGTTTTTT
TRBJ2-7	TRBD1	.	TRBV28	CAIHSGTGNYEQYF	TGTGCCATCCACTCCGGGACAGGGAACTACGAGCAGTACTTC
TRBJ2-7	TRBD1	.	TRBV7-9	CASSPGTGWDEQYF	TGTGCCAGCAGCCCCGGGACAGGGTGGGACGAGCAGTACTTC
TRBJ1-5	.	.	TRBV6-2/TRBV6-3	CASSYLSGQPQHF	TGTGCCAGCAGTTACTTGTCGGGGCAGCCCCAGCATTTT
TRBJ2-1	.	.	TRBV7-9	CASSLPSRTRYNEQFF	TGTGCCAGCAGCTTACCCTCACGGACACGCTACAATGAGCAGTTCTTC
TRBJ2-5	.	.	TRBV24-1	CATSDIRDQETQYF	TGTGCCACCAGTGACATCCGGGACCAAGAGACCCAGTACTTC
TRBJ2-7	.	once	TRBV28	CASSPGLLNEQYF	TGTGCCAGCAGCCCAGGGCTCCTGAACGAGCAGTACTTC
TRBJ2-1	.	.	TRBV7-9	CASTPPGQGSNEQFF	TGTGCCAGCACCCCCCCCGGGCAGGGTAGCAATGAGCAGTTCTTC
TRBJ2-1	TRBD2	.	TRBV7-9	CASSTSSGRAYNEQFF	TGTGCCAGCAGCACAAGTAGCGGGAGGGCCTACAATGAGCAGTTCTTC
TRBJ2-2	.	.	TRBV6-6	CASKGSHTTGELFF	TGTGCCAGCAAAGGTAGCCATACCACCGGGGAGCTGTTTTTT
TRBJ2-3	.	once	TRBV6-6	CASSYPTTTGDTQYF	TGTGCCAGCAGTTACCCTACAACGACAGGAGATACGCAGTATTTT
TRBJ2-4	TRBD2	.	TRBV5-6	CASSFLAGGANIQYF	TGTGCCAGCAGCTTCTTAGCGGGTGGGGCAAACATTCAGTACTTC
TRBJ2-5	TRBD2	once	TRBV4-1	CASSPGTSSPYSHQETQYF	TGCGCCAGCAGCCCCGGGACTAGCAGTCCTTATTCGCACCAAGAGACCCAGTACTTC
TRBJ2-1	TRBD2	.	TRBV6-2/TRBV6-3	CASSYEAGGPYNEQFF	TGTGCCAGCAGTTACGAAGCGGGAGGGCCCTACAATGAGCAGTTCTTC
TRBJ2-1	TRBD2	.	TRBV7-9	CARKRGNDSPDNEQFF	TGTGCCAGAAAGCGGGGAAACGATTCGCCGGACAATGAGCAGTTCTTC
TRBJ1-3	.	once	TRBV28	CASSLLTGTRFTGNTIYF	TGTGCCAGCAGCCTCCTCACCGGGACACGTTTTACTGGAAACACCATATATTTT
TRBJ2-1	TRBD1	.	TRBV19	CASSLRDRGVSEQFF	TGTGCCAGTAGTCTCCGGGACAGGGGGGTCAGTGAGCAGTTCTTC
TRBJ2-7	.	.	TRBV24-1	CATSDTGSGQNEQYF	TGTGCCACCAGTGATACAGGGTCGGGGCAAAACGAGCAGTACTTC
TRBJ2-3	TRBD1	.	TRBV9	CASGPTGFHTDTQYF	TGTGCCAGCGGTCCGACAGGGTTTCACACAGATACGCAGTATTTT
TRBJ1-2	.	.	TRBV23-1	CASSLSRRSKGYTF	TGCGCCAGCAGCTTATCACGGAGGTCGAAGGGCTACACCTTC
TRBJ2-2	.	.	TRBV7-2	CASSLVDWLAGTGELFF	TGTGCCAGCAGCTTAGTAGATTGGCTAGCTGGCACCGGGGAGCTGTTTTTT
TRBJ2-3	.	.	TRBV5-1	CASSREGDTQYF	TGCGCCAGCAGCCGGGAAGGGGATACGCAGTATTTT
TRBJ2-2	TRBD2	.	TRBV7-3	CASSLAGGPVTGELFF	TGTGCCAGCAGCTTAGCGGGAGGGCCAGTCACCGGGGAGCTGTTTTTT